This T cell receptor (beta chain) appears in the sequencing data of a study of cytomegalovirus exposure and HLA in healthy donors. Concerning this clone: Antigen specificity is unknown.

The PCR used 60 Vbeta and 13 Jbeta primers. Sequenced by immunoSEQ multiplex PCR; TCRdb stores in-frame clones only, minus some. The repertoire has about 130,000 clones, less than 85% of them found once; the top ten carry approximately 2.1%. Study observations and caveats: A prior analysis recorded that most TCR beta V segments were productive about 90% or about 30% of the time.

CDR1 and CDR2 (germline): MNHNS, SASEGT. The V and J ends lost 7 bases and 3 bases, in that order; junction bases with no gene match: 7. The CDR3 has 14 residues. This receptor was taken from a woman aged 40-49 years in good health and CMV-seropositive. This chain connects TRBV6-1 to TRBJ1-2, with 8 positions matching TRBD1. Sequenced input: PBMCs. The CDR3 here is CASMGATGDYGYTF. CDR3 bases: TGTGCCAGCATGGGAGCGACAGGGGACTATGGCTACACCTTC.